Shown below are 15 T cell receptor beta chains from a single sample sequenced in a study of cytomegalovirus exposure and HLA in healthy donors. The study ran its PCR with 60 Vbeta and 13 Jbeta primers. Libraries were prepared by immunoSEQ multiplex PCR; TCRdb keeps only in-frame clonotypes and omits some of them. Of approximately 150,000 clones in the sample, 60% to 80% were seen once. Material for sequencing was PBMCs. Receptor source: a male donor in good health and CMV-seronegative.

To note about this clone: The sample has other DNA sequences that encode this CDR3 too. This rearrangement joins TRBV13 to TRBJ1-2; 9 bases align to TRBD1. Germline loops: CDR1 PRHDT, CDR2 FYEKMQ (reference sequence). The trim removed 4 bases at V and 6 bases at J, leaving 3 bases unmatched. This CDR3 is 13 amino acids long. For the CDR3, the DNA is TGTGCCAGCAGCTACAGGGGGCTGGATGGCTACACCTTC. It yields the protein CASSYRGLDGYTF.

The rearrangement links TRBV7-3 to TRBJ1-1; D uncertain. V was cut by 0 bases and J by 4 bases, with 6 bases left in between. Germline lookup yields CDR1 SGHTA and CDR2 FQGTGA. This CDR3 spans 13 amino acids. In DNA, the CDR3 is TGTGCCAGCAGCTTAACGGCAACCACTGAAGCTTTCTTT. The encoded protein is CASSLTATTEAFF.

This clone was found a few times. V and J are TRBV7-9 and TRBJ2-7, with TRBD1 matching 10 bases. This CDR3 has 17 amino acids. Trimming cost V 5 bases and J 5 bases; bases outside gene matches: 15. CDR1 is SEHNR and CDR2 is FQNEAQ in the germline V gene (reference sequence). CDR3 bases: TGTGCCAGCAGCCCGGCCGGGACAGGGGTACTATTCGACGAGCAGTACTTC. It specifies CASSPAGTGVLFDEQYF.

The chain combines TRBV9 with TRBJ1-4, with 8 bases fitting TRBD1. This CDR3 region has 14 residues. Germline V gives CDR1 SGDLS, CDR2 YYNGEE. V lost 1 base, J lost 6 bases, and 2 bases stayed unmatched. CDR3 amino acids: CASSVTGQDEKLFF. The DNA of the CDR3 is TGTGCCAGCAGCGTAACGGGACAGGATGAAAAACTGTTTTTT.

The rearrangement links TRBV5-6 to TRBJ2-1; D possibly corresponds to TRBD1 (6 bases). Deletions cut 3 bases from V and 3 bases from J, with 16 bases between. The CDR3 has 16 residues. Germline V CDR1 and CDR2: SGHDT, YYEEEE. The CDR3 reads CASSYSGQSSYNEQFF. In DNA form, the CDR3 reads TGTGCCAGCAGCTATTCCGGACAGTCGAGCTACAATGAGCAGTTCTTC.

The V call is TRBV4-3, the J call TRBJ1-1; D might be TRBD1 (6 bases). The CDR3 has 15 residues. V was trimmed by 3 bases and J by 6 bases, leaving 17 bases between them. CDR1 and CDR2 from the germline V gene are LGHNA and YSLEER. CDR3 bases: TGCGCCAGCAGCCAGTTATTTTGGGAGGGGGCTGAAGCTTTCTTT. Protein: CASSQLFWEGAEAFF.

V is TRBV19 and J is TRBJ1-3; D uncertain. This CDR3 contains 13 residues. CDR1 is LNHDA and CDR2 is SQIVND in the germline V gene (reference sequence). Trimming left V 5 bases short and J 0 bases short, with 5 bases between. The CDR3 DNA reads TGTGCCAGTAGTCTGAGCTCTGGAAACACCATATATTTT. This sequence encodes CASSLSSGNTIYF. Full variable domain (remainder filled in from reference TRBV19 and TRBJ1-3): DGGITQSPKYLFRKEGQNVTLSCEQNLNHDAMYWYRQDPGQGLRLIYYSQIVNDFQKGDIAEGYSVSREKKESFPLTVTSAQKNPTAFYLCASSLSSGNTIYFGEGSWLTVV.

The chain carries TRBV6-4 and TRBJ2-2; possibly TRBD2 for D (5 bases). Germline V gives CDR1 MRHNA, CDR2 SNTAGT. The CDR3 is 11 amino acids. V was clipped by 3 bases and J by 13 bases, with 9 bases between them. CDR3 sequence (DNA): TGTGCCAGCAGTGAGGCAGGAGGGCTGTTTTTT. It specifies CASSEAGGLFF.

The gene calls are TRBV21-1 and TRBJ2-1; the table's D call, TRBD2, has no DNA check behind it. TRBV21-1 is annotated as a pseudogene. The CDR3 contains 17 residues. For the CDR3, the DNA is TGTGCCAGCAGCAGCGGCTCAGCGGGAGTGGCCTACAATGAGCAGTTCTTC. Amino acid sequence: CASSSGSAGVAYNEQFF.

The gene calls are TRBV7-9 and TRBJ2-7, with 9 bases matching TRBD1. This CDR3 has 14 amino acids. With 5 bases clipped from V and 5 bases from J, the junction kept 7 bases outside the gene matches. Germline V gene lookup returns CDR1 SEHNR and CDR2 FQNEAQ (reference sequence). CDR3 DNA sequence: TGTGCCAGCAGCCCCAGGGACAGGGCGGACGAGCAGTACTTC. Translated: CASSPRDRADEQYF.

The chain recombines TRBV2 with TRBJ2-1, with TRBD1 as a possible D gene (6 bases). Germline lookup yields CDR1 SNHLY and CDR2 FYNNEI. V gave up 8 bases and J gave up 7 bases, with 12 bases separating them. CDR3 length: 12 amino acids. CDR3 coding DNA: TGTGCCAGCCACAGGGTAGGTAATGAGCAGTTCTTC. The encoded protein is CASHRVGNEQFF.

The gene calls are TRBV9 and TRBJ2-1; TRBD2 matches at 9 bases. There are 16 residues in the CDR3. Germline V gene lookup returns CDR1 SGDLS and CDR2 YYNGEE. The trim removed 0 bases at V and 8 bases at J, leaving 9 bases unmatched. In nucleotides, the CDR3 is TGTGCCAGCAGCGTAGCTGGGACTAGCTATGTCGATGAGCAGTTCTTC. This sequence encodes CASSVAGTSYVDEQFF.

The CDR3 DNA sequence: TGTGCCAGCAGCTTAGTGGGATACAGGGCTGCTGAAGCTTTCTTT. Protein sequence: CASSLVGYRAAEAFF. The chain has TRBV11-1 and TRBJ1-1; the D gene is possibly TRBD1 (6 bases). The CDR3 is 15 residues long. Germline V gives CDR1 SGHAT, CDR2 FQDESV (reference sequence). Trimming took off 1 base at V and 6 bases at J, with 15 bases between the two ends.

The chain uses TRBV19 and TRBJ2-3; 8 bases align to TRBD2. The CDR3 is 15 residues long. The J segment lost 2 bases and the V segment lost 2 bases, leaving 3 bases of the junction unmatched. Germline V lookup: CDR1 LNHDA, CDR2 SQIVND (reference sequence). CDR3 sequence (DNA): TGTGCCAGTAGTATAAGCGGGGGCTACACAGATACGCAGTATTTT. This codes for CASSISGGYTDTQYF.

The chain employs TRBV7-9 and TRBJ1-4; D is unclear. Germline V gene data show CDR1 as SEHNR and CDR2 as FQNEAQ (reference sequence). Between the trimmed V and J ends, which lost 5 bases and 5 bases, there was a span of 15 bases. This CDR3 contains 15 residues. The CDR3 DNA is TGTGCCAGCAGCCCCGAGGCAAGAGTGAATGAAAAACTGTTTTTT. It yields the protein CASSPEARVNEKLFF.